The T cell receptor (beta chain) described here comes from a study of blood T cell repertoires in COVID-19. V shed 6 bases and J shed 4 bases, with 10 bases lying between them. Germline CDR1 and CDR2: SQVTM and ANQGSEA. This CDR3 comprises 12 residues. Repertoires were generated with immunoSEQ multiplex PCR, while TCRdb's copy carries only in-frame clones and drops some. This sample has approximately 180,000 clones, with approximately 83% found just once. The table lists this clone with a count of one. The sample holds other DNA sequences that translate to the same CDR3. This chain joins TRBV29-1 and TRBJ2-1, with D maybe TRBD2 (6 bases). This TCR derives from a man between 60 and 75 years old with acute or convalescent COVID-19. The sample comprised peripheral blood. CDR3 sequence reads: CSVGGGYNEQFF. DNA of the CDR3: TGCAGCGTGGGGGGTGGGTACAATGAGCAGTTCTTC.